This TCR beta chain was recorded in a study of CD8 T cells in ankylosing spondylitis. TCRdb itself ran the 5' RACE reads through MiXCR, one entry per CDR3 protein. The sample contains 100,000 to 150,000 distinct CDR3 sequences, approximately 10% of which appear only once. Findings and caveats of the study: What seemed typical of ankylosing spondylitis blood was a TCR beta motif built from several highly homologous variants. In ankylosing spondylitis patients, matched synovial fluid reportedly showed significant enrichment of disease-linked clones.

This clonotype occurred many times. The antigen remains unidentified. Sequencing was performed on blood, either unsorted or a sorted T cell fraction (not recorded which). This receptor was obtained from a female donor with ankylosing spondylitis or in good health (not recorded which).

CDR3 bases: TGTGCCAGCAGTCTCTCCTTGACAGGAGAAGCTTTCTTT. Its translation: CASSLSLTGEAFF. The rearrangement joins TRBV12-3 or TRBV12-4 to TRBJ1-1, with TRBD1 as a possible D gene (6 bases). Trimming took 5 bases from V and 8 from J, leaving 15 bases between them. This CDR3 region has 13 residues.